The clone carrying this T cell receptor beta chain was observed a handful of times. The antigen remains unidentified. The entry originates in a study of beta chain features in type 1 diabetes. Isolated RNA was reverse transcribed in full, so expressed TCRB transcripts were sequenced. TCRdb keeps only in-frame clones here, not all; method: immunoSEQ multiplex PCR. The top ten clones hold 0.022% of a sample with 680,000 or so clones, over 10% of them seen once. Study-wide results and limits: All four CD4+ subsets of Type 1 diabetes patients contained TCRB CDR3s that were moderately but significantly shorter. A greater similarity of naive, central memory and Treg TCRB repertoires was seen among patients than among healthy donors.

Per the germline V gene, CDR1 is SQVTM and CDR2 is ANQGSEA. Trimming took 6 bases from V and 6 from J, leaving 15 bases between them. CDR3 length: 13 residues. Blood was collected once per donor into heparin, averaging around 120 mL. The clonotype was recovered from a man aged 18 to 30 with type 1 diabetes. This sequence joins TRBV29-1 and TRBJ2-4; tentative D call: TRBD1 (6 bases). Sequencing was performed on naive CD4+ T cells from blood. CDR3: CSVARDTLNIQYF. The CDR3, as DNA: TGCAGCGTCGCCCGGGACACGTTAAACATTCAGTACTTC. The full variable domain, completed using reference TRBV29-1 and TRBJ2-4, is SAVISQKPSRDICQRGTSLTIQCQVDSQVTMMFWYRQQPGQSLTLIATANQGSEATYESGFVIDKFPISRPNLTFSTLTVSNMSPEDSSIYLCSVARDTLNIQYFGAGTRLSVL.